The clone carrying this T cell receptor beta chain occurred many times. A process of 5'RACE template switching, which added a universal primer site and UMIs, was used to make TCR cDNA. TCRdb used MiXCR to reprocess the 5' RACE reads, holding one entry per CDR3 protein. The table has about 320,000 distinct CDR3 sequences, 3.5% to 4.5% seen once. The sample belongs to a study of T cells after yellow fever vaccination. The germline V and J ends were trimmed by 5 bases and 1 base, with 9 bases remaining between them. The CDR3 is 15 amino acids. This TCR derives from a man younger than 35 who received the YFV17D yellow fever vaccine. V is TRBV12-3 or TRBV12-4 and J is TRBJ2-6; D may be TRBD1 (6 bases). The sequences come from PBMCs, collected 15 days after the yellow fever booster vaccination. The CDR3 DNA follows: TGTGCCAGCAGTCGAACAGGGTCTGGGGCCAACGTCCTGACTTTC. Its translation is CASSRTGSGANVLTF.